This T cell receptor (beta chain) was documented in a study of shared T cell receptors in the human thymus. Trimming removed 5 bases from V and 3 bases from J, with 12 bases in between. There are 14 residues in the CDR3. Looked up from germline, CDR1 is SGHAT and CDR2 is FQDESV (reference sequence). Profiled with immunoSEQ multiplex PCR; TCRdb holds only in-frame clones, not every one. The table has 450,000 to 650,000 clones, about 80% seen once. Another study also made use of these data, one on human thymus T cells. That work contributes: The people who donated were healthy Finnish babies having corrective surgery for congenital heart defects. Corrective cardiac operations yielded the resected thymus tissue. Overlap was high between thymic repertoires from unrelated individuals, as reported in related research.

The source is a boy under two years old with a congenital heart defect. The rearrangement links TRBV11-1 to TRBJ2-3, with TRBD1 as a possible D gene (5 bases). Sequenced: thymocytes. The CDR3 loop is CASSLRVVTDTQYF. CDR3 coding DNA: TGTGCCAGCAGCCTCAGGGTAGTGACAGATACGCAGTATTTT.